What follows describes a single TCR beta chain. Its antigen is unknown. One base away there is no much larger clone; base qualities are not given. To prepare the library, RT-PCR was applied. These reads were obtained on an Illumina MiSeq. TCRdb trimmed the raw reads at Q25, called clones with MiXCR and kept productive beta chains. Entries are consolidated by CDR3 protein sequence, retaining the most common genes and DNA. The sample table lists approximately 520 distinct CDR3 sequences, around 75% of them with a count of one. The ten largest clones add up to under 7.5% of the sample. This sample was included in a study of CD4 T cell repertoires and nickel (dated by TCRdb to the early 2020s). The CDR3 runs 16 residues from the cysteine to the phenylalanine. CDR3 DNA only is kept here, 48 bases in frame from base 1. As encoded in the germline V gene, CDR1 is MGHRA while CDR2 is YSYEKL. The junction shows trimming of 3 bases on V and 5 bases on J, plus 16 bases between the germline ends.

The source is a human donor in a nickel allergy study, with or without nickel allergy (not recorded which). It is not recorded whether this sample comes from one donor or several. Sequences were obtained from CD4+ T cells from blood, not recorded whether cultured. The receptor chain draws on TRBV4-1 and TRBJ2-2; the D region is possibly TRBD1 or TRBD2, each matching across 5 bases. The nucleotide sequence reads as follows: TGCGCCAGCAGCCAGCCCGGGACGGGAAAGACCGGGGAGCTGTTTTTT. The translation is CASSQPGTGKTGELFF.